These T cell receptor beta chains were read from a single sample in a study of T cells after yellow fever vaccination. TCRdb ran MiXCR on the 5' RACE reads and lists one entry per CDR3 protein. Of a few hundred thousand distinct CDR3 sequences in the sample, roughly an eighth were seen once. The source was CD4+ T cells sorted from PBMCs, collected 15 days after the yellow fever booster vaccination. These receptors were taken from a man aged 18 to 29 who received the YFV17D yellow fever vaccine. The CDR3 runs from the conserved cysteine through the conserved F or W. Fields, in order: CDR3 protein, CDR3 DNA, V gene, J gene, D gene, clone size. The D gene is left open where the match is weak. The size field is filled for only some rows; it gives once, few, many or a size class.

CDR3: CSGGLGGELFF
DNA: TGCAGCGGGGGACTTGGCGGGGAGCTGTTTTTT
V: TRBV29-1
J: TRBJ2-2
D: NA
size: NA

CDR3: CASSPNVGSGGTDTQYF
DNA: TGTGCCAGCAGCCCCAACGTCGGGAGCGGGGGAACAGATACGCAGTATTTT
V: TRBV14
J: TRBJ2-3
D: TRBD2
size: NA

CDR3: CASSLLGRQGVDTQYF
DNA: TGTGCCAGCAGCTTGCTAGGTCGGCAGGGGGTAGATACGCAGTATTTT
V: TRBV5-5
J: TRBJ2-3
D: TRBD1
size: few

CDR3: CASSYPPGWDQPQHF
DNA: TGTGCCAGCAGTTACCCCCCCGGTTGGGATCAGCCCCAGCATTTT
V: TRBV6-6
J: TRBJ1-5
D: NA
size: few

CDR3: CAYAGQLGNEQYF
DNA: TGTGCCTATGCAGGACAGCTAGGGAACGAGCAGTACTTC
V: TRBV30
J: TRBJ2-7
D: NA
size: few

CDR3: CASTQTRGGTGTDTQYF
DNA: TGTGCCAGTACCCAGACGCGAGGGGGGACAGGGACGGATACGCAGTATTTT
V: TRBV19
J: TRBJ2-3
D: TRBD1
size: NA

CDR3: CASSSGQEEKTQYF
DNA: TGTGCCAGCAGTTCGGGACAGGAGGAGAAGACCCAGTACTTC
V: TRBV28
J: TRBJ2-5
D: TRBD1
size: few

CDR3: CASSQEKGAGGGTDTQYF
DNA: TGTGCCAGCAGCCAAGAAAAGGGAGCGGGGGGAGGGACAGATACGCAGTATTTT
V: TRBV4-2
J: TRBJ2-3
D: TRBD2
size: NA

CDR3: CSVKNGGTYEQYF
DNA: TGCAGCGTTAAAAACGGGGGCACCTACGAGCAGTACTTC
V: TRBV20-1
J: TRBJ2-7
D: NA
size: few

CDR3: CASSRERQGHYGYTF
DNA: TGTGCCAGCAGCCGGGAGAGACAGGGGCACTATGGCTACACCTTC
V: TRBV5-6
J: TRBJ1-2
D: TRBD1
size: few

CDR3: CASSLQGVKTQYF
DNA: TGCGCCAGCAGCTTGCAGGGCGTGAAGACCCAGTACTTC
V: TRBV5-1
J: TRBJ2-5
D: NA
size: few

CDR3: CASSFSETNTEAFF
DNA: TGTGCCAGCAGTTTCTCCGAGACGAACACTGAAGCTTTCTTT
V: TRBV12-3/TRBV12-4
J: TRBJ1-1
D: NA
size: many

CDR3: CASSNYQLNTEAFF
DNA: TGTGCCAGCAGTAATTACCAGTTGAACACTGAAGCTTTCTTT
V: TRBV7-9
J: TRBJ1-1
D: NA
size: NA

CDR3: CASSLEVGPGSTDTQYF
DNA: TGTGCCAGCAGCTTAGAGGTAGGGCCTGGGAGCACAGATACGCAGTATTTT
V: TRBV7-8
J: TRBJ2-3
D: NA
size: NA

CDR3: CSAHRGPRGGTEAFF
DNA: TGCAGTGCTCACAGGGGCCCCAGAGGGGGCACTGAAGCTTTCTTT
V: TRBV20-1
J: TRBJ1-1
D: TRBD1
size: once

CDR3: CSAVGAVNYGYTF
DNA: TGCAGCGCCGTCGGGGCGGTTAACTATGGCTACACCTTC
V: TRBV29-1
J: TRBJ1-2
D: NA
size: NA

CDR3: CASNDRAGAEAFF
DNA: TGTGCCAGCAATGACAGGGCCGGGGCTGAAGCTTTCTTT
V: TRBV6-5
J: TRBJ1-1
D: TRBD1
size: many